The 29 T cell receptor beta chains reported below all come from one sample, sequenced in a study of T-cell memory formation after mild COVID-19. A single record per CDR3 protein comes from TCRdb applying MiXCR to the 5' RACE reads. The sample carries 500,000 to 650,000 distinct CDR3 sequences, less than 25% recorded once. Sequences were obtained from PBMCs or a T cell subset sorted from them (not recorded which). All receptors come from an adult woman who had mild COVID-19 (a few samples of this study predate the infection). Cell type and time point are not known.

The rearrangement links TRBV5-1 to TRBJ2-6; D gene ambiguous. The V end lost 0 bases, the J end lost 0 bases, and 10 bases lay between the germline ends. Per germline, CDR1 SGHRS and CDR2 YFSETQ. The CDR3 extends over 17 amino acids. CDR3 sequence: CASSLVPLDSGANVLTF. CDR3 coding DNA: TGCGCCAGCAGCTTGGTGCCCTTAGACTCTGGGGCCAACGTCCTGACTTTC.

The genes are TRBV11-2 and TRBJ1-1, with TRBD1 matching over 7 bases. CDR1 SGHAT and CDR2 FQNNGV come from the germline V gene. The CDR3 sequence is 16 residues long. J was trimmed by 0 bases and V by 5 bases; bases with no gene match: 9. CDR3 protein: CASSRAGTAMNTEAFF. The CDR3, as DNA: TGTGCCAGCAGCCGAGCCGGGACAGCAATGAACACTGAAGCTTTCTTT.

The rearrangement links TRBV5-4 to TRBJ2-3; D remains unclear. Per the germline V gene, CDR1 is SGHNT and CDR2 is YYREEE (reference sequence). Trimming stripped 1 base from V and 1 base from J, with 7 bases between. The CDR3 totals 14 residues. CDR3 bases: TGTGCCAGCAGCTTGAGCCAGCGCACAGATACGCAGTATTTT. Protein: CASSLSQRTDTQYF.

This clonotype was picked up a small number of times. This sequence joins TRBV5-4 and TRBJ1-2; D might be TRBD1 (5 bases). The V gene lost 4 bases and the J gene lost 4 bases, with 14 bases spanning the gap. Per germline, CDR1 SGHNT and CDR2 YYREEE (reference sequence). CDR3 length: 14 amino acids. For the CDR3, the DNA is TGTGCCAGCAGCCCAGATCAGGGTCCCTATGGCTACACCTTC. Its translation is CASSPDQGPYGYTF.

The chain combines TRBV7-6 with TRBJ1-3; maybe TRBD1 (6 bases). Germline V gene lookup returns CDR1 SGHVS and CDR2 FNYEAQ. The CDR3 consists of 15 residues. V was clipped by 4 bases and J by 2 bases, with 12 bases between them. This chain's CDR3 is CASSWGDNPGNTIYF. CDR3 bases: TGTGCCAGCAGCTGGGGGGACAATCCTGGAAACACCATATATTTT. Combining the CDR3 with reference TRBV7-6 and TRBJ1-3 gives the whole variable domain GAGVSQSPRYKVTKRGQDVALRCDPISGHVSLYWYRQALGQGPEFLTYFNYEAQQDKSGLPNDRFSAERPEGSISTLTIQRTEQRDSAMYRCASSWGDNPGNTIYFGEGSWLTVV.

This clonotype was picked up a small number of times. The rearrangement uses TRBV7-9 and TRBJ2-7; D ambiguous. V was pared by 5 bases and J by 2 bases, with 13 bases between. CDR1 and CDR2 from the germline V gene are SEHNR and FQNEAQ (reference sequence). The CDR3 has 14 amino acids. CDR3: CASSPGVAPYEQYF. CDR3 nucleotide sequence: TGTGCCAGCAGCCCTGGGGTTGCTCCCTACGAGCAGTACTTC. The entire variable domain, with the rest obtained from reference TRBV7-9 and TRBJ2-7, is as follows: DTGVSQNPRHKITKRGQNVTFRCDPISEHNRLYWYRQTLGQGPEFLTYFQNEAQLEKSRLLSDRFSAERPKGSFSTLEIQRTEQGDSAMYLCASSPGVAPYEQYFGPGTRLTVT.

The chain joins TRBV6-5 to TRBJ1-5, with D tentatively TRBD1 (5 bases). Germline loops: CDR1 MNHEY, CDR2 SVGAGI. V lost 5 bases and J lost 0, with 14 bases in between. This CDR3 comprises 16 residues. CDR3 residues: CASSPRRVSSNQPQHF. In DNA form, the CDR3 reads TGTGCCAGCAGTCCGCGCAGGGTCAGTAGCAATCAGCCCCAGCATTTT.

The sample holds a few counts of this clonotype. This rearrangement joins TRBV29-1 to TRBJ1-2, with D unclear. Trimming pared 4 bases from V and 0 bases from J, leaving 9 bases between. Germline-derived CDR1 and CDR2 are SQVTM and ANQGSEA. This CDR3 contains 13 residues. The CDR3 coding sequence is TGCAGCGTTGCCCTCCTAGCTAACTATGGCTACACCTTC. Its translation is CSVALLANYGYTF.

The rearrangement links TRBV11-3 to TRBJ2-3, with 7 bases aligning to TRBD2. Germline CDR1 and CDR2: SGHNT and YENEEA. The CDR3 loop spans 16 amino acids. V lost 2 bases, J lost 4 bases, and 9 bases stayed unmatched. The CDR3 bases are TGTGCCAGCAGCTTAATTAGCGCGGGAGCCTCAGATACGCAGTATTTT. Amino acid sequence: CASSLISAGASDTQYF.

This clonotype was picked up many times. The rearrangement joins TRBV7-9 to TRBJ2-3, with TRBD2 matching 10 bases. V shed 5 bases, J shed 4 bases, and the junction held 9 bases outside the gene matches. The germline CDR1 and CDR2 sequences are SEHNR and FQNEAQ (reference sequence). The CDR3 is 16 residues long. CDR3 DNA sequence: TGTGCCAGCAGCACAACGGAGCGGGGGGGCGCAGATACGCAGTATTTT. Translating gives CASSTTERGGADTQYF.

This clonotype was seen more than once but under ten times. The chain employs TRBV4-3 and TRBJ1-2; TRBD1 agrees at 7 bases. Germline V lookup: CDR1 LGHNA, CDR2 YSLEER. The CDR3 spans 14 residues. V was clipped by 4 bases and J by 2 bases; unmatched bases: 4. CDR3 in amino acids: CASSRVQGNYGYTF. The CDR3 DNA reads TGCGCCAGCAGCCGAGTACAGGGGAACTATGGCTACACCTTC.

The chain is built from TRBV4-3 and TRBJ1-5; D is unclear. Trimming removed 0 bases at V and 0 bases at J, with 12 bases between. Germline CDR1 LGHNA, CDR2 YSLEER. The CDR3 sequence is 17 residues long. The CDR3 spells CASSQDLWQISNQPQHF. The CDR3 DNA reads TGCGCCAGCAGCCAAGATTTATGGCAAATTAGCAATCAGCCCCAGCATTTT.

The CDR3 loop reads CASSPGRADYNEQFF. CDR3 in DNA: TGCGCCAGCAGCCCCGGACGAGCGGACTACAATGAGCAGTTCTTC. The chain recombines TRBV5-1 with TRBJ2-1; a possible D gene is TRBD2 (5 bases). Looked up from germline, CDR1 is SGHRS and CDR2 is YFSETQ. This CDR3 region has 15 residues. Trimming removed 4 bases from V and 3 bases from J, with 14 bases in between.

Remarks on this clonotype: One end of the junction fails to match germline, which may point to a read error. This chain links TRBV5-5 with TRBJ2-5, with a weak D call TRBD1 (5 bases). The CDR3 contains 12 residues. In germline, CDR1 is SGHKS, CDR2 YYEKEE (reference sequence). CDR3 region: CASSPEGHAPGF. DNA for the CDR3: TGTGCCAGCAGCCCTGAAGGACACGCCCCAGGTTTC.

The sample holds a few counts of this clonotype. This chain connects TRBV2 to TRBJ2-3; D might be TRBD1 (6 bases). CDR1 SNHLY and CDR2 FYNNEI come from the germline V gene. The CDR3 is made up of 15 amino acids. Trimming pared 1 base from V and 0 bases from J, leaving 8 bases between. CDR3 residues: CASSEGTASTDTQYF. CDR3 sequence (DNA): TGTGCCAGCAGTGAAGGGACAGCTAGCACAGATACGCAGTATTTT.

This clonotype was observed a few times. This chain connects TRBV20-1 to TRBJ2-3; D not resolved. CDR3 size: 14 residues. CDR1 and CDR2 (germline): DFQATT, SNEGSKA (reference sequence). The germline V and J ends were trimmed by 6 bases and 0 bases, with 13 bases remaining between them. The CDR3 nucleotides read TGCAGTGCGACCCGACTCGCTAGCACAGATACGCAGTATTTT. Translation: CSATRLASTDTQYF.

The rearrangement joins TRBV6-1 to TRBJ2-5; TRBD2 is a possible D gene (5 bases). The CDR3 is 15 amino acids. CDR1 is MNHNS, CDR2 SASEGT, per germline. Deletions cut 2 bases from V and 5 bases from J, with 15 bases between. DNA for the CDR3: TGTGCCAGCAGTGAACAGGTTCCACTAGAGGAGACCCAGTACTTC. It translates to CASSEQVPLEETQYF.

This chain links TRBV7-9 with TRBJ2-5; 7 nucleotides agree with TRBD2. Germline loops: CDR1 SEHNR, CDR2 FQNEAQ (reference sequence). The CDR3 has 15 residues. With V trimmed by 2 bases and J by 7 bases, 10 bases remained unmatched. CDR3 loop: CASSLSSGEWSTQYF. For the CDR3, the DNA is TGTGCCAGCAGCTTATCTAGCGGTGAATGGTCGACCCAGTACTTC.

Only a few counts were recorded for this clonotype. The chain uses TRBV18 and TRBJ2-1; 9 bases are a match to TRBD2. The CDR3 is made up of 16 amino acids. Germline CDR1 is KGHSH and CDR2 is LQKENI. V trimming: 2 bases; J trimming: 8 bases; junction bases outside the gene matches: 10. CDR3 in DNA: TGTGCCAGCTCACCAACCATCGGGACTAGCTTCTATGAGCAGTTCTTC. It codes for CASSPTIGTSFYEQFF.

The genes are TRBV7-6 and TRBJ2-1; no clear D gene. With 2 bases removed from V and 7 bases from J, the gap between germline ends came to 15 bases. CDR3 length: 15 amino acids. CDR1 and CDR2 (germline): SGHVS, FNYEAQ. The CDR3 sequence is CASSLFGDPLNEQFF. In nucleotides, the CDR3 is TGTGCCAGCAGCTTATTTGGCGACCCCCTAAATGAGCAGTTCTTC.

This clonotype has just one count. The genes are TRBV7-3 and TRBJ2-3; D uncertain. The germline V gene has CDR1 SGHTA and CDR2 FQGTGA. V was cut by 1 base and J by 1 base, with 15 bases left in between. CDR3 length: 17 residues. CDR3 sequence: CASSLIGRSPGTDTQYF. The CDR3, as DNA: TGTGCCAGCAGCTTAATTGGGCGGTCCCCTGGCACAGATACGCAGTATTTT. Drawing the rest from reference TRBV7-3 and TRBJ2-3, the complete variable domain is GAGVSQTPSNKVTEKGKYVELRCDPISGHTALYWYRQSLGQGPEFLIYFQGTGAADDSGLPNDRFFAVRPEGSVSTLKIQRTERGDSAVYLCASSLIGRSPGTDTQYFGPGTRLTVL.

The V and J genes are TRBV29-1 and TRBJ1-2; no reliable D call. The CDR3 runs 13 residues. Looked up from germline, CDR1 is SQVTM and CDR2 is ANQGSEA. V lost 0 bases to trimming and J lost 1 base, with 6 bases between them. The CDR3 DNA sequence: TGCAGCGTTGAAGAGGCAGATAACTATGGCTACACCTTC. This encodes CSVEEADNYGYTF.

This chain links TRBV5-6 with TRBJ2-2; D is unclear. CDR1 and CDR2 (germline): SGHDT, YYEEEE. CDR3 length: 16 amino acids. Between the trimmed V and J ends, which lost 0 bases and 4 bases, there was a span of 13 bases. CDR3 sequence: CASSLDARWATGELFF. The CDR3 nucleotides are TGTGCCAGCAGCTTGGATGCGCGGTGGGCCACCGGGGAGCTGTTTTTT.

The chain employs TRBV29-1 and TRBJ1-1; tentatively, D is TRBD1 (6 bases). The V and J ends lost 4 bases and 0 bases respectively, with 9 bases between them. The CDR3 loop spans 13 amino acids. Germline CDR1 SQVTM, CDR2 ANQGSEA. In DNA form, the CDR3 reads TGCAGCGTTGGACAGGTGCTGAACACTGAAGCTTTCTTT. It codes for CSVGQVLNTEAFF. Drawing the rest from reference TRBV29-1 and TRBJ1-1, the complete variable domain is SAVISQKPSRDICQRGTSLTIQCQVDSQVTMMFWYRQQPGQSLTLIATANQGSEATYESGFVIDKFPISRPNLTFSTLTVSNMSPEDSSIYLCSVGQVLNTEAFFGQGTRLTVV.

This clonotype was counted a few times. The genes are TRBV24-1 and TRBJ2-1; D gene ambiguous. Germline V CDR1 and CDR2: KGHDR, SFDVKD. The germline V and J ends were trimmed by 3 bases and 4 bases, with 12 bases remaining between them. This CDR3 contains 15 residues. CDR3 nucleotides: TGTGCCACCAGTGATGTGCCCGATTCTTACAATGAGCAGTTCTTC. It translates to CATSDVPDSYNEQFF.

V usage is TRBV4-3 and J usage is TRBJ1-2; possible D gene TRBD1, 6 bases. The CDR3 totals 15 residues. The V end lost 0 bases, the J end lost 8 bases, and 16 bases lay between the germline ends. Germline assignment: CDR1 LGHNA and CDR2 YSLEER. This CDR3 is CASSQDLGGAEGYTF. CDR3 nucleotide sequence: TGCGCCAGCAGCCAAGATCTGGGGGGGGCGGAAGGCTACACCTTC.

The CDR3 coding sequence is TGTGCCAGCAGCCGACAGGCTGACTATGGCTACACCTTC. Its protein product is CASSRQADYGYTF. The chain links TRBV6-4 to TRBJ1-2; possibly TRBD1 for D (6 bases). The CDR3 has 13 residues. V lost 6 bases and J lost 3, with 11 bases in between. In germline, CDR1 is MRHNA, CDR2 SNTAGT.

At least ten counts were recorded for this clonotype. The CDR3 DNA sequence: TGTGCCAGCAGCGTAAGGGATAATTCACCCCTCCACTTT. Translation: CASSVRDNSPLHF. The chain couples TRBV9 to TRBJ1-6; D is undetermined. V lost 1 base to trimming and J lost 5 bases, with 4 bases between them. CDR1 is SGDLS, CDR2 YYNGEE, per germline. The CDR3 contains 13 residues.

A note on this clonotype: Given a much more abundant clone one base away, this may be a read error. The chain carries TRBV4-3 and TRBJ1-1, with D perhaps matching TRBD1 (5 bases). Trimming shortened V by 0 bases and J by 9 bases, and 11 bases separated the two germline ends. Germline V gives CDR1 LGHNA, CDR2 YSLEER. The CDR3 runs 13 residues. The DNA for the CDR3 is TGCGCCAGCAGCCAAGATTCGGCAGGGAAAGCTTTCTTT. Encoded protein: CASSQDSAGKAFF.